This T cell receptor beta chain was captured in a study of CD8 T cells in ankylosing spondylitis (dated by TCRdb to 2016 to 2017). As for the study more broadly: The study set out to find disease-linked TCR variants by profiling T cell receptor beta repertoires in ankylosing spondylitis patients and healthy donors. The whole study cohort included over a hundred healthy donors and 25 ankylosing spondylitis patients. Peripheral blood samples were taken, and synovial fluid was additionally collected from ankylosing spondylitis patients. Results the study describes overall, beyond this receptor: Some motif variants had previously been reported in the synovial fluid and blood of reactive arthritis patients, which suggests shared mechanisms of disease initiation. According to the report, matched synovial fluid samples from ankylosing spondylitis patients were significantly enriched for the disease-linked clones. Blood from ankylosing spondylitis patients appeared to be characterized by a TCR beta motif composed of several highly homologous amino acid variants. A CD8+ phenotype was shown by the disease-linked clones, which were found at relatively low frequencies in peripheral blood.

The data were produced on an Illumina HiSeq 2500. TCR beta libraries were prepared by quantitative 5'-RACE with molecular barcodes. Regarding the original processing steps: A new computational method, built on a probabilistic model of VDJ rearrangement, was used to identify disease-linked TCR variants. TCRdb itself trimmed the public reads at Q25 with fastp, ran MiXCR and retained productive beta chains. Each entry is one CDR3 protein sequence, shown with its most common DNA and genes. TCRdb, not the authors, supplied the V and J calls. In all, the sample holds over 600,000 distinct CDR3 sequences, and roughly 19% of those were seen once. The ten most abundant clones make up around 20% of the sample. This clonotype was counted between two and nine times. The specificity of this receptor is unknown. Qualities for individual bases were not recorded, and no much larger clone is one base off. The CDR3 goes from the cysteine to the phenylalanine over 14 residues. Here the CDR3 DNA is all that survives: 42 bases in frame from base 1. The junction shows trimming of 6 bases on V and 3 bases on J, plus 12 bases between the germline ends. CDR1 and CDR2 were assigned from the germline V gene (reference sequence) as LNHDA and SQIVND.

Specimen: blood, either unsorted or a sorted T cell fraction (not recorded which). The receptor was derived from a male donor with ankylosing spondylitis. The rearranged segments are TRBV19 and TRBJ2-1; a tentative D match to TRBD1 spans 5 bases. This receptor has the CDR3 CASRKGILYNEQFF. The DNA sequence is TGTGCCAGTAGAAAGGGGATACTCTACAATGAGCAGTTCTTC. With the portions outside the CDR3 filled from the reference TRBV19 and TRBJ2-1 genes, the complete variable region becomes DGGITQSPKYLFRKEGQNVTLSCEQNLNHDAMYWYRQDPGQGLRLIYYSQIVNDFQKGDIAEGYSVSREKKESFPLTVTSAQKNPTAFYLCASRKGILYNEQFFGPGTRLTVL.